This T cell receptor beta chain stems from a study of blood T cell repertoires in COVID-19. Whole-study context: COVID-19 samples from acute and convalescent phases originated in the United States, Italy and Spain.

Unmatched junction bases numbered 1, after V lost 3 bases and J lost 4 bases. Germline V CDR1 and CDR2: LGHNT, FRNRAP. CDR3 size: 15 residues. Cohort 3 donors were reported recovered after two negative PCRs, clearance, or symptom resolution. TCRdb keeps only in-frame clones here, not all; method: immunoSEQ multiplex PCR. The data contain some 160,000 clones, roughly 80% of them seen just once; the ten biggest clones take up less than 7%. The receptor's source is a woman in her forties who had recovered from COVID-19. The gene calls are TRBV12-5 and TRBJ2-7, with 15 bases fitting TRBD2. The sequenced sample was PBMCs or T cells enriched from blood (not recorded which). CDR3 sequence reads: CASGFGLAGGYEQYF. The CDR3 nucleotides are TGTGCTAGTGGTTTCGGACTAGCGGGGGGGTACGAGCAGTACTTC.